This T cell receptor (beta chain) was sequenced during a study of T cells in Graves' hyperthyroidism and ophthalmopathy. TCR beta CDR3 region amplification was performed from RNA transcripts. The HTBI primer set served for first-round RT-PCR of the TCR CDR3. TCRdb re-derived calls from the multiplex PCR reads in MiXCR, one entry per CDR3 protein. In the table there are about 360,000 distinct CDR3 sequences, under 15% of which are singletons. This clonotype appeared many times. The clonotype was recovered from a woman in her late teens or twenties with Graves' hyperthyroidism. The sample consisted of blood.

The CDR3 region is CASSQQGAGYGYTF. As DNA, the CDR3 is TGTGCCAGCAGTCAACAGGGGGCGGGCTATGGCTACACCTTC. The chain is built from TRBV27 and TRBJ1-2; 9 nucleotides match TRBD1. V lost 5 bases and J lost 4; bases outside the gene matches: 5. This CDR3 contains 14 residues. Germline assignment: CDR1 MNHEY and CDR2 SMNVEV (reference sequence).